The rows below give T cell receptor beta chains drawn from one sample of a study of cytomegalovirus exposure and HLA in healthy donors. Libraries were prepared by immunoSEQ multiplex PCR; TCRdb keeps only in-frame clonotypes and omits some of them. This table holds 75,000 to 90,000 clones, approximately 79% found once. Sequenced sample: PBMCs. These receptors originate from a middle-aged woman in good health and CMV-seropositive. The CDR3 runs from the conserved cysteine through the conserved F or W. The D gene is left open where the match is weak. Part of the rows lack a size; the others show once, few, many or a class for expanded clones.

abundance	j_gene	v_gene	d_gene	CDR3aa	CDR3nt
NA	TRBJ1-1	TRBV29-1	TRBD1	CSVEVGATGSEAFF	TGCAGCGTTGAAGTAGGGGCGACAGGGTCTGAAGCTTTCTTT
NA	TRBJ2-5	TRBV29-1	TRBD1	CSVDRGQGGRETQYF	TGCAGCGTTGACCGGGGACAGGGGGGTCGAGAGACCCAGTACTTC
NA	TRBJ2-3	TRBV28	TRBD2	CASSLYPGLAGDPSTDTQYF	TGTGCCAGCAGTTTATACCCTGGACTAGCGGGAGATCCTAGCACAGATACGCAGTATTTT
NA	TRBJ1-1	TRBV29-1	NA	CSVEGGGKNTEAFF	TGCAGCGTGGAGGGAGGGGGAAAAAACACTGAAGCTTTCTTT
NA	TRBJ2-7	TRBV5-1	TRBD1	CASSARQGGSYEQYF	TGCGCCAGCAGCGCTAGACAGGGGGGCTCCTACGAGCAGTACTTC
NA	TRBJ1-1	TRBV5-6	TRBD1	CASSPGGTGNTEAFF	TGTGCCAGCAGCCCGGGTGGGACAGGAAACACTGAAGCTTTCTTT
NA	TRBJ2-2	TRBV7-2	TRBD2	CASRQDQRETGELFF	TGTGCCAGCAGACAAGATCAGCGGGAGACCGGGGAGCTGTTTTTT
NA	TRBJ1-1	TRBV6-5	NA	CASSYSPPPGDTEAFF	TGTGCCAGCAGTTACTCGCCTCCACCGGGAGACACTGAAGCTTTCTTT
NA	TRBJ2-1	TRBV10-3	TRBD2	CAINIFLAGRDYEQFF	TGTGCCATCAATATTTTTCTTGCAGGGAGGGACTATGAGCAGTTCTTC
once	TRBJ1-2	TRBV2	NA	CASRTVSIGGTF	TGTGCCAGCAGGACAGTGTCGATTGGTGGGACCTTC
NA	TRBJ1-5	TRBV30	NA	CAWSQSRNQPQHF	TGTGCCTGGAGCCAGTCGAGGAATCAGCCCCAGCATTTT
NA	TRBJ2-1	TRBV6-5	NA	CASIPKGRSYNEQFF	TGTGCCAGCATCCCAAAGGGGAGGTCCTACAATGAGCAGTTCTTC
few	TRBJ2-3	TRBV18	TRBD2	CASSPLAGGPADTQYF	TGTGCCAGCTCACCACTAGCGGGGGGGCCCGCAGATACGCAGTATTTT
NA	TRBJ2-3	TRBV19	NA	CASSRGDSDSDTQYF	TGTGCCAGTAGTAGGGGGGATTCGGACTCAGATACGCAGTATTTT
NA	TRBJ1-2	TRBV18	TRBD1	CASSPDRNHGYTF	TGTGCCAGCTCACCGGACAGGAACCATGGCTACACCTTC
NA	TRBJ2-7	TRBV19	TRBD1	CASSLAGQGGSYEQYF	TGTGCCAGTAGTCTCGCGGGACAGGGTGGCTCCTACGAGCAGTACTTC
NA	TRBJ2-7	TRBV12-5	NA	CASGFGLGGPSYEQYF	TGTGCTAGTGGTTTTGGGTTAGGGGGACCCTCCTACGAGCAGTACTTC
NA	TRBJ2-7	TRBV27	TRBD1	CASSSGQDEQYF	TGTGCCAGCAGCTCGGGACAGGACGAGCAGTACTTC
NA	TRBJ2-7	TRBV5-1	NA	CASSLEVELYEQYF	TGCGCCAGCAGCTTGGAAGTTGAACTTTACGAGCAGTACTTC
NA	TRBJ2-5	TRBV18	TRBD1	CASSRTGEGETQYF	TGTGCCAGCTCACGGACAGGGGAGGGAGAGACCCAGTACTTC
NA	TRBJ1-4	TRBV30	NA	CAWSATAGKLFF	TGTGCCTGGAGTGCCACCGCGGGAAAACTGTTTTTT
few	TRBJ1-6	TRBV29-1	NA	CSAPVGQGCSPLHF	TGCAGCGCCCCTGTCGGTCAGGGGTGTTCACCCCTCCACTTT
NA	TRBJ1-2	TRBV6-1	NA	CASSEWTNDRNYGYTF	TGTGCCAGCAGTGAATGGACAAACGACAGGAACTATGGCTACACCTTC
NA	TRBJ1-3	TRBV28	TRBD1	CASRTGTGGFGNTIYF	TGTGCCAGCAGAACCGGGACAGGGGGCTTTGGAAACACCATATATTTT
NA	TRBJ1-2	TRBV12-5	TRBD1	CASGLGGQPYGYTF	TGTGCTAGTGGTTTGGGGGGACAGCCCTATGGCTACACCTTC
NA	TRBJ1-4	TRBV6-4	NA	CASSEGANEKLFF	TGTGCCAGCAGTGAGGGGGCGAATGAAAAACTGTTTTTT
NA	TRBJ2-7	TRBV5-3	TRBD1	CARSLAGGYEQYF	TGTGCCAGAAGCTTGGCAGGGGGCTACGAGCAGTACTTC